This T cell receptor (beta chain) was sequenced during a study of blood T cell repertoires in COVID-19. At the level of the study: T cells, B-cell-depleted T cells, or PBMCs provided the cDNA or gDNA that served as material.

The authors' processing: Using reference gene primer amplification, nucleated cell counts were estimated. Only in-frame clones appear in the TCRdb table, and some are missing; sequencing was by immunoSEQ multiplex PCR. The V and J calls and the clone size are those of that table, but D and trimming were determined from the DNA. Of roughly 160,000 clones listed, 79% were seen once; the top ten hold around 8%. The germline V gene encodes CDR1 SGHKS and CDR2 YYEKEE (reference sequence). V dropped 4 bases and J dropped 7; count of bases not matched to a gene: 7. The CDR3 is made up of 14 amino acids. Sequencing input: peripheral blood. This receptor was taken from a woman aged 60-75 years with COVID-19, enrolled during active disease. This chain connects TRBV5-5 to TRBJ1-5, with 8 bases identical to TRBD1. The CDR3 DNA is TGTGCCAGCAGCCAGACAGGGGTGGGGCAGCCCCAGCATTTT. This sequence encodes CASSQTGVGQPQHF.